Each of the 11 T cell receptor beta chains below was sequenced from the same sample in a study of blood T cell repertoires in COVID-19. Sequencing used immunoSEQ multiplex PCR; TCRdb keeps in-frame clones, though not all of them. Among about 66,000 clones listed, just over 85% were seen once. The sequenced sample was peripheral blood. The receptors come from a man in his fifties with active COVID-19.

The chain employs TRBV5-1 and TRBJ1-2; 10 positions match TRBD1. CDR1 and CDR2 from the germline V gene are SGHRS and YFSETQ. V was pared by 3 bases and J by 8 bases, with 4 bases of the junction left unmatched. The CDR3 is 13 residues long. The CDR3 protein is CASSWDRGGGYTF. The CDR3 DNA follows: TGCGCCAGCAGCTGGGACAGGGGCGGGGGCTACACCTTC. Based on the CDR3 plus reference TRBV5-1 and TRBJ1-2, the full variable domain is KAGVTQTPRYLIKTRGQQVTLSCSPISGHRSVSWYQQTPGQGLQFLFEYFSETQRNKGNFPGRFSGRQFSNSRSEMNVSTLELGDSALYLCASSWDRGGGYTFGSGTRLTVV.

The chain carries TRBV7-6 and TRBJ2-3; 8 bases line up with TRBD2. CDR3 size: 16 residues. The ends lost 5 bases at V and 3 bases at J; junction bases unmatched: 10. Germline-derived CDR1 and CDR2 are SGHVS and FNYEAQ. The chain's CDR3 is CASSAPGLGATDTQYF. For the CDR3, the DNA is TGTGCCAGCAGCGCTCCGGGACTAGGGGCTACAGATACGCAGTATTTT.

This clone showed up just once. This chain uses TRBV29-1 with TRBJ1-1, with TRBD1 matching over 8 bases. The trim removed 1 base at V and 0 bases at J, leaving 1 base unmatched. The CDR3 extends over 14 amino acids. CDR1 SQVTM and CDR2 ANQGSEA come from the germline V gene. This CDR3 is CSVEGQGLNTEAFF. CDR3 nucleotides: TGCAGCGTTGAAGGACAGGGGTTGAACACTGAAGCTTTCTTT.

The CDR3 sequence: CASSLGAGHSGNTIYF. CDR3 nucleotides: TGTGCCAGCAGCTTAGGGGCCGGACACTCTGGAAACACCATATATTTT. V usage is TRBV7-2 and J usage is TRBJ1-3; a possible D gene is TRBD1 (5 bases). Germline assignment: CDR1 SGHTA and CDR2 FQGNSA. This CDR3 is 16 amino acids long. The germline V and J ends were trimmed by 1 base and 0 bases, with 10 bases remaining between them.

V gene TRBV5-1 combines with J gene TRBJ2-2; 7 nucleotides line up with TRBD1. The CDR3 loop spans 14 amino acids. The V gene end was trimmed by 0 bases and the J gene end by 7 bases; junction bases not matched to a gene: 3. CDR1 and CDR2 from the germline V gene are SGHRS and YFSETQ. The CDR3 sequence: CASSLGQGIGELFF. The CDR3, as DNA: TGCGCCAGCAGCTTGGGACAGGGAATCGGGGAGCTGTTTTTT.

This clone was seen only once. The rearrangement joins TRBV28 to TRBJ1-5, with TRBD1 matching 8 bases. V was clipped by 2 bases and J by 5 bases; unmatched bases: 5. CDR1 MDHEN and CDR2 SYDVKM come from the germline V gene. The CDR3 sequence is 15 residues long. CDR3 region: CASSLRTGTYQPQHF. CDR3 bases: TGTGCCAGCAGTTTAAGGACAGGGACCTATCAGCCCCAGCATTTT.

The J gene is TRBJ2-1, the V gene TRBV29-1; 8 positions agree with TRBD2. Germline CDR1 SQVTM, CDR2 ANQGSEA. J was trimmed by 5 bases and V by 7 bases; bases with no gene match: 16. This CDR3 region has 16 residues. CDR3 sequence: CSARGGGTRPHNEQFF. CDR3 in DNA: TGCAGCGCAAGAGGAGGGGGGACTAGGCCCCACAATGAGCAGTTCTTC.

This clone was found a few times. V and J are TRBV3-1 (or the pseudogene TRBV3-2) and TRBJ2-1; 10 positions agree with TRBD2. Looked up from germline, CDR1 is LGHDT and CDR2 is YNNKEL (reference sequence). V trimming: 7 bases; J trimming: 5 bases; junction bases outside the gene matches: 11. CDR3 size: 16 residues. The CDR3 protein is CASIGEREGIHNEQFF. The CDR3 nucleotides read TGTGCCAGCATAGGTGAGCGGGAGGGAATTCACAATGAGCAGTTCTTC.

The chain uses TRBV11-2 and TRBJ2-6; TRBD1 aligns across 8 bases. V dropped 3 bases and J dropped 2; count of bases not matched to a gene: 3. This CDR3 region has 16 residues. Germline lookup yields CDR1 SGHAT and CDR2 FQNNGV. CDR3 in DNA: TGTGCCAGCAGCTTGCAGGGGGCGCCTGGGGCCAACGTCCTGACTTTC. Protein product: CASSLQGAPGANVLTF.

The V call is TRBV20-1, the J call TRBJ2-5; maybe TRBD2 (6 bases). The CDR3 is 13 residues long. Germline V gene lookup returns CDR1 DFQATT and CDR2 SNEGSKA (reference sequence). V lost 3 bases to trimming and J lost 2 bases, with 10 bases between them. CDR3 in DNA: TGCAGTGCTAGTAAGCGGGCGCAAGAGACCCAGTACTTC. Translation gives CSASKRAQETQYF.

This clone has only one observation. The rearrangement uses TRBV5-1 and TRBJ2-5; 10 positions agree with TRBD1. V was clipped by 4 bases and J by 5 bases; unmatched bases: 11. The V gene's germline CDR1 is SGHRS and CDR2 YFSETQ. The CDR3 covers 16 residues. The CDR3 loop is CASSGADRGSAETQYF. CDR3 coding DNA: TGCGCCAGCAGCGGGGCGGACAGGGGGTCCGCGGAGACCCAGTACTTC.